Each of the 27 T cell receptor beta chains below was sequenced from the same sample in a study of CD8+ T cells in alopecia areata. Treatment defined: oral pan-JAK inhibitor, 5-10 mg twice daily. Sequencing templates came from extracted RNA that was reverse transcribed into cDNA. Sequencing used immunoSEQ multiplex PCR; TCRdb keeps in-frame clones, though not all of them. In the table there are about 260,000 clones, about 60% of which are singletons. The specimen was CD4+ T cells sorted from blood, collected around week 54, from a patient treated with tofacitinib. Receptor source: a human donor with alopecia areata.

The V gene is TRBV5-4, the J gene TRBJ1-2, with no clear D. Germline CDR1 reads SGHNT; CDR2 reads YYREEE (reference sequence). Deletions cut 0 bases from V and 3 bases from J, with 12 bases between. The length of the CDR3 is 15 residues. The CDR3 sequence: CASSLDRGADYGYTF. The CDR3 nucleotides are TGTGCCAGCAGCTTGGATCGGGGAGCTGACTATGGCTACACCTTC. Looking up the rest from reference TRBV5-4 and TRBJ1-2 gives the full variable domain: ETGVTQSPTHLIKTRGQQVTLRCSSQSGHNTVSWYQQALGQGPQFIFQYYREEENGRGNFPPRFSGLQFPNYSSELNVNALELDDSALYLCASSLDRGADYGYTFGSGTRLTVV.

This chain links TRBV29-1 with TRBJ2-5; possible D gene TRBD2, 5 bases. V was cut by 3 bases and J by 5 bases, with 10 bases left in between. Per the germline V gene, CDR1 is SQVTM and CDR2 is ANQGSEA. The CDR3 runs 12 residues. The CDR3 is CSVENGEETQYF. The CDR3 nucleotides are TGCAGCGTTGAGAACGGGGAGGAGACCCAGTACTTC.

This clone was found a few times. The chain couples TRBV7-2 to TRBJ2-7; D is perhaps TRBD1 (6 bases). Germline CDR1 reads SGHTA; CDR2 reads FQGNSA. The V gene lost 5 bases and the J gene lost 0 bases, with 17 bases spanning the gap. The CDR3 length is 16 residues. The CDR3 DNA reads TGTGCCAGCAGCCGCCGACAGGCAACAAGCTCCTACGAGCAGTACTTC. Amino acid sequence: CASSRRQATSSYEQYF.

The chain joins TRBV5-1 to TRBJ2-7; D is perhaps TRBD2 (5 bases). The V gene's germline CDR1 is SGHRS and CDR2 YFSETQ. CDR3 size: 14 residues. Trimming removed 5 bases from V and 3 bases from J, with 15 bases in between. CDR3 nucleotide sequence: TGCGCCAGCAGTTCCGGGAACTCACGCTACGAGCAGTACTTC. It yields the protein CASSSGNSRYEQYF.

V is TRBV2 and J is TRBJ2-5; 9 nucleotides line up with TRBD2. The trim removed 11 bases at V and 5 bases at J, leaving 9 bases unmatched. This CDR3 has 13 amino acids. Germline assignment: CDR1 SNHLY and CDR2 FYNNEI. In nucleotides, the CDR3 is TGTGCCGGAAGAAGGACTAGCGATGAGACCCAGTACTTC. Translated: CAGRRTSDETQYF. Combining the CDR3 with reference TRBV2 and TRBJ2-5 gives the whole variable domain EPEVTQTPSHQVTQMGQEVILRCVPISNHLYFYWYRQILGQKVEFLVSFYNNEISEKSEIFDDQFSVERPDGSNFTLKIRSTKLEDSAMYFCAGRRTSDETQYFGPGTRLLVL.

This clone was seen just once. The chain couples TRBV6-1 to TRBJ1-1; no clear D gene. Germline lookup yields CDR1 MNHNS and CDR2 SASEGT. The CDR3 extends over 10 amino acids. Trimming cost V 6 bases and J 5 bases, with 4 bases left between them. In nucleotides, the CDR3 is TGTGCCAGCAGCCGGACTGAAGCTTTCTTT. Amino acid sequence: CASSRTEAFF.

This clone was found a few times. The genes are TRBV4-1 and TRBJ1-1; a possible D gene is TRBD1 (5 bases). The germline V and J ends were trimmed by 1 base and 9 bases, with 15 bases remaining between them. The germline gives CDR1 MGHRA, CDR2 YSYEKL. The CDR3 sequence is 14 residues long. CDR3 sequence (DNA): TGCGCCAGCAGCCAAGGGAGGGGAGAGGGGCAAGCTTTCTTT. It codes for CASSQGRGEGQAFF.

This rearrangement joins TRBV30 to TRBJ2-2; TRBD2 matches 8 bases. CDR1 GTSNPN and CDR2 SVGIG come from the germline V gene (reference sequence). The CDR3 is made up of 14 amino acids. J was trimmed by 1 base and V by 5 bases; bases with no gene match: 3. DNA of the CDR3: TGTGCCTGGCGAGCGGGGGAGAACACCGGGGAGCTGTTTTTT. It specifies CAWRAGENTGELFF.

With regard to this clone: A much larger clone differs from this one at a single base, so this may be a read error. The chain has TRBV9 and TRBJ2-3; D call uncertain. The CDR3 has 11 residues. CDR1 SGDLS and CDR2 YYNGEE come from the germline V gene. V was cut by 4 bases and J by 2 bases, with 2 bases left in between. This CDR3 reads CASSYTDTQYF. The CDR3 nucleotides read TGTGCCAGCAGCTACACAGATACGCAGTATTTT.

In its sample, this clone was seen a few times. J is TRBJ2-1 and V is TRBV7-9; no clear D. The CDR3 extends over 13 amino acids. CDR1 and CDR2 (germline): SEHNR, FQNEAQ (reference sequence). The ends were cut back, 2 bases at V and 5 bases at J, with 7 bases in the middle. CDR3 sequence: CASSLSQHNEQFF. In nucleotides, the CDR3 is TGTGCCAGCAGCTTATCACAGCACAATGAGCAGTTCTTC.

A few counts support this clone. The CDR3 DNA sequence: TGTGCCAGCAGCTCTGACAGGGACTATAGCAATCAGCCCCAGCATTTT. Encoded protein: CASSSDRDYSNQPQHF. The J gene is TRBJ1-5, the V gene TRBV7-8; TRBD1 matches at 7 bases. The germline V gene has CDR1 SGHVS and CDR2 FQNEAQ. This CDR3 is 16 amino acids long. V lost 4 bases, J lost 0 bases, and 6 bases stayed unmatched.

In this sample, this clone turned up a few times. The CDR3 bases are TGTGCCAGCAGCTTAAGGACAGGACCGAACACTGAAGCTTTCTTT. It translates to CASSLRTGPNTEAFF. V is TRBV7-3 and J is TRBJ1-1; 7 bases are a match to TRBD1. The V gene's germline CDR1 is SGHTA and CDR2 FQGTGA. With V trimmed by 1 base and J by 1 base, 3 bases remained unmatched. This CDR3 region has 15 residues. Drawing the rest from reference TRBV7-3 and TRBJ1-1, the complete variable domain is GAGVSQTPSNKVTEKGKYVELRCDPISGHTALYWYRQSLGQGPEFLIYFQGTGAADDSGLPNDRFFAVRPEGSVSTLKIQRTERGDSAVYLCASSLRTGPNTEAFFGQGTRLTVV.

This clone was observed a few times. The chain recombines TRBV7-2 with TRBJ1-4; weak D call: TRBD1 (6 bases). Germline assignment: CDR1 SGHTA and CDR2 FQGNSA. Trimming stripped 0 bases from V and 0 bases from J, with 8 bases between. The CDR3 runs 16 residues. The CDR3 DNA sequence: TGTGCCAGCAGCTTAGCGGGGGCAGCAACTAATGAAAAACTGTTTTTT. This sequence encodes CASSLAGAATNEKLFF.

This chain connects TRBV30 to TRBJ2-2, with D perhaps assigned TRBD1 or TRBD2 (5 bases each). Germline V lookup: CDR1 GTSNPN, CDR2 SVGIG (reference sequence). The V end lost 3 bases, the J end lost 2 bases, and 13 bases lay between the germline ends. The CDR3 length is 15 residues. The CDR3 DNA reads as TGTGCCTGGAGAGAGGGGCCTTCAAACACCGGGGAGCTGTTTTTT. Amino acid sequence: CAWREGPSNTGELFF.

This clone was counted many times. The chain employs TRBV7-2 and TRBJ2-3; no clear D. There are 12 residues in the CDR3. Germline CDR1 is SGHTA and CDR2 is FQGNSA. V was cut by 5 bases and J by 6 bases, with 9 bases left in between. The CDR3 is CASSTSADTQYF. CDR3 coding DNA: TGTGCCAGCAGCACCTCGGCCGATACGCAGTATTTT. The entire variable domain, with the rest obtained from reference TRBV7-2 and TRBJ2-3, is as follows: GAGVSQSPSNKVTEKGKDVELRCDPISGHTALYWYRQSLGQGLEFLIYFQGNSAPDKSGLPSDRFSAERTGGSVSTLTIQRTQQEDSAVYLCASSTSADTQYFGPGTRLTVL.

The J gene is TRBJ1-1, the V gene TRBV30; a possible D gene is TRBD1 (5 bases). The CDR3 contains 13 residues. The V end was cut by 2 bases, the J end by 4 bases, with 11 bases between. Germline-derived CDR1 and CDR2 are GTSNPN and SVGIG (reference sequence). DNA for the CDR3: TGTGCCTGGAGTTTCAGGGTGGGCACTGAAGCTTTCTTT. Translation: CAWSFRVGTEAFF. The full variable domain, completed using reference TRBV30 and TRBJ1-1, is SQTIHQWPATLVQPVGSPLSLECTVEGTSNPNLYWYRQAAGRGLQLLFYSVGIGQISSEVPQNLSASRPQDRQFILSSKKLLLSDSGFYLCAWSFRVGTEAFFGQGTRLTVV.

The chain has TRBV2 and TRBJ1-1; 7 bases map to TRBD1. The length of the CDR3 is 12 residues. Germline CDR1 SNHLY, CDR2 FYNNEI. With 3 bases clipped from V and 10 bases from J, the junction kept 5 bases outside the gene matches. Here the CDR3 reads CASSDQTGRAFF. Here the CDR3 DNA reads TGTGCCAGCAGTGACCAGACAGGGCGAGCTTTCTTT.

This chain uses TRBV19 with TRBJ1-1; D unresolved. The CDR3 contains 15 residues. CDR1 and CDR2 (germline): LNHDA, SQIVND (reference sequence). Trimming cost V 3 bases and J 0 bases, with 11 bases left between them. CDR3 nucleotide sequence: TGTGCCAGTAGTATCTCGCAGATTCTGAACACTGAAGCTTTCTTT. It codes for CASSISQILNTEAFF.

This chain joins TRBV6-5 and TRBJ1-2; D is ambiguous. V lost 3 bases to trimming and J lost 7 bases, with 12 bases between them. Per the germline V gene, CDR1 is MNHEY and CDR2 is SVGAGI. This CDR3 comprises 13 residues. CDR3 loop: CASSYRDQVGYTF. Written as DNA, the CDR3 is TGTGCCAGCAGTTATCGGGATCAAGTTGGCTACACCTTC.

This clone was detected once. The chain is built from TRBV30 and TRBJ1-2, with a weak D call TRBD1 (6 bases). CDR1 and CDR2 (germline): GTSNPN, SVGIG (reference sequence). The CDR3 loop spans 9 amino acids. Trimming shortened V by 3 bases and J by 12 bases, and 8 bases separated the two germline ends. CDR3 DNA sequence: TGTGCCTGGAGGCCAGGGGACACCTTC. It encodes CAWRPGDTF.

J is TRBJ2-7 and V is TRBV29-1, with 13 bases matching TRBD2. This CDR3 comprises 22 residues. CDR1 is SQVTM and CDR2 is ANQGSEA in the germline V gene. V shed 1 base, J shed 6 bases, and the junction held 27 bases outside the gene matches. The CDR3 spells CSVEVPPHRGLAGPTVFSEQYF. The CDR3 DNA reads as TGCAGCGTTGAAGTTCCCCCCCATCGGGGACTAGCGGGGCCTACGGTGTTTTCCGAGCAGTACTTC.

As DNA, the CDR3 is TGCAGCGTTGTATCGGGGCACAATCAGCCCCAGCATTTT. It codes for CSVVSGHNQPQHF. V usage is TRBV29-1 and J usage is TRBJ1-5, with TRBD1 as a possible D gene (5 bases). V gave up 4 bases and J gave up 3 bases, with 10 bases separating them. This CDR3 spans 13 amino acids. The germline V gene has CDR1 SQVTM and CDR2 ANQGSEA.

This clone was observed a handful of times. J is TRBJ2-2 and V is TRBV7-3; no clear D gene. Per the germline V gene, CDR1 is SGHTA and CDR2 is FQGTGA. The CDR3 spans 14 residues. V dropped 1 base and J dropped 1 base, with 4 bases sitting between them. This chain's CDR3 is CASSLMRNTGELFF. CDR3 in DNA: TGTGCCAGCAGCTTAATGAGGAACACCGGGGAGCTGTTTTTT.

This clone was seen just once. V and J are TRBV5-6 and TRBJ1-2; TRBD1 is a possible D gene (5 bases). Germline V gives CDR1 SGHDT, CDR2 YYEEEE. This CDR3 has 15 amino acids. V was cut by 4 bases and J by 4 bases, with 17 bases left in between. CDR3 amino acids: CASSLRGAGPYGYTF. DNA of the CDR3: TGTGCCAGCAGCCTCCGGGGCGCAGGACCCTATGGCTACACCTTC.

This clone appeared a few times. The chain carries TRBV5-5 and TRBJ1-5; tentative D call: TRBD1 (5 bases). Germline V gene sequence: CDR1 SGHKS, CDR2 YYEKEE (reference sequence). The length of the CDR3 is 14 residues. The V end was cut by 4 bases, the J end by 2 bases, with 10 bases between. The CDR3 loop reads CASSRGEGNQPQHF. The DNA for the CDR3 is TGTGCCAGCAGCCGGGGGGAAGGCAATCAGCCCCAGCATTTT.

This clone was seen more than once but under ten times. The chain employs TRBV7-8 and TRBJ1-1, with a possible D match to TRBD1 (5 bases). Germline CDR1 and CDR2: SGHVS and FQNEAQ. The V end was cut by 5 bases, the J end by 5 bases, with 18 bases between. The CDR3 spans 15 residues. The CDR3 protein is CASSPPRGVGTEAFF. The CDR3 region has the DNA TGTGCCAGCAGCCCCCCCCGAGGGGTAGGGACTGAAGCTTTCTTT.

This clone was observed a few times. The chain joins TRBV7-9 to TRBJ1-5, with TRBD1 as a possible D gene (5 bases). The CDR3 length is 13 residues. Germline V gives CDR1 SEHNR, CDR2 FQNEAQ (reference sequence). V was clipped by 5 bases and J by 3 bases, with 8 bases between them. CDR3 amino acids: CASSRGYNQPQHF. The CDR3 nucleotides read TGTGCCAGCAGCCGGGGCTACAATCAGCCCCAGCATTTT.